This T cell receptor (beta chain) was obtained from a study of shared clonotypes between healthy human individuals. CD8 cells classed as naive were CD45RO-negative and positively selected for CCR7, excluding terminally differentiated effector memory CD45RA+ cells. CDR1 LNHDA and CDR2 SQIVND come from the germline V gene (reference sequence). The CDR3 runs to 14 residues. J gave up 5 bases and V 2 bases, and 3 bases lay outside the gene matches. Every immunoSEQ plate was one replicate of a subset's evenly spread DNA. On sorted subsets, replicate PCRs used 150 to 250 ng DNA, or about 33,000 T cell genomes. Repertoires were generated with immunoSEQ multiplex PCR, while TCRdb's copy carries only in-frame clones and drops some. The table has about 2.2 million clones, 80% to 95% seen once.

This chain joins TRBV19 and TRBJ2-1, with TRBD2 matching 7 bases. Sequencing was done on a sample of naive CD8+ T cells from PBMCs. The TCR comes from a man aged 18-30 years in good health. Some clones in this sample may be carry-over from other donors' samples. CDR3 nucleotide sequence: TGTGCCAGTAGTATATGGCTAGCGGACAATGAGCAGTTCTTC. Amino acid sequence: CASSIWLADNEQFF.